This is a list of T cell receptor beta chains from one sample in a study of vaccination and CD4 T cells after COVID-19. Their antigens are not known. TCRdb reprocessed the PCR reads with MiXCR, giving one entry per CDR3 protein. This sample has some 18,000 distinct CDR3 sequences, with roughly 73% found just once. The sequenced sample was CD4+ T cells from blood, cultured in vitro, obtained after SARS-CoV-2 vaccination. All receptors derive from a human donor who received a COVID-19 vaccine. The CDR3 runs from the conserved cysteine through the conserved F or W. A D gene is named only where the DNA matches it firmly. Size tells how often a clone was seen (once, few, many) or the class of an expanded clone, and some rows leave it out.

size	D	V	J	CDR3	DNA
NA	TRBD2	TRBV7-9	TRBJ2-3	CASSKRGGVYTQYF	TGTGCCAGCAGTAAGCGGGGGGGGGTGTATACGCAGTATTTT
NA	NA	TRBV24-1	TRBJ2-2	CATKWGSTGELFF	TGTGCCACCAAGTGGGGGAGCACCGGGGAGCTGTTTTTT
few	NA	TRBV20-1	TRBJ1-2	CSVGRGGRGYGYTF	TGCAGTGTGGGTCGGGGGGGCCGGGGCTATGGCTACACCTTC
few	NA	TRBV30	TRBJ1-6	CACGDVSYNSPLHF	TGTGCCTGTGGTGATGTCTCCTATAATTCACCCCTCCACTTT
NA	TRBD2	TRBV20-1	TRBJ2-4	CSAGGLAGASAKNIQYF	TGCAGTGCCGGGGGACTAGCGGGTGCCTCAGCCAAAAACATTCAGTACTTC
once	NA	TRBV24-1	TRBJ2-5	CATSDLGTNDEETQYF	TGTGCCACCAGTGATTTAGGGACAAATGACGAAGAGACCCAGTACTTC
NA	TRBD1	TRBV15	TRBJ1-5	CATSRATGFNNQPQHF	TGTGCCACCAGCAGGGCGACAGGGTTTAACAATCAGCCCCAGCATTTT
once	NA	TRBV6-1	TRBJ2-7	CASSGQLSSYEQYF	TGCGCCAGCAGCGGACAGTTGAGCTCCTACGAGCAGTACTTC
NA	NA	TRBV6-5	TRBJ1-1	CASSYPVNTEAFF	TGTGCCAGCAGTTACCCGGTGAACACTGAAGCTTTCTTT
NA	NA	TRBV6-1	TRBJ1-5	CASLGLRILGNQPQHF	TGTGCCAGTTTGGGCCTGCGGATCTTGGGGAATCAGCCCCAGCATTTT
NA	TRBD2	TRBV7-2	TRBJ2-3	CASRPQRGGSDTQYF	TGTGCCAGCAGACCTCAGCGGGGGGGGTCAGATACGCAGTATTTT
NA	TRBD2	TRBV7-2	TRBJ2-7	CASSLLAGGQQYF	TGTGCCAGCAGCTTGCTAGCGGGGGGCCAGCAGTACTTC
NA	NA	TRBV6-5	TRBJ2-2	CASSYSRGQGSGELFF	TGTGCCAGCAGTTACTCGAGAGGGCAGGGGTCCGGGGAGCTGTTTTTT
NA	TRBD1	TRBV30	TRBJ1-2	CAWVWDRGGYTF	TGTGCCTGGGTCTGGGACAGGGGGGGCTACACCTTC
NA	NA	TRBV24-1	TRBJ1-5	CATSDSARGETQHF	TGTGCCACCAGTGATTCCGCAAGGGGCGAGACCCAGCATTTT
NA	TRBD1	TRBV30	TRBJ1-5	CAWADREDQPQHF	TGTGCCTGGGCGGACAGGGAGGATCAGCCCCAGCATTTT